One sample yielded the 9 T cell receptor beta chains listed below, sequenced in a study of cytomegalovirus exposure and HLA in healthy donors. Profiled with immunoSEQ multiplex PCR; TCRdb holds only in-frame clones, not every one. In the table there are some 350,000 clones, around 90% of which are singletons. Sequencing was done on a sample of PBMCs. These receptor sequences come from a woman aged 25 to 45 in good health and CMV-seropositive.

The chain is built from TRBV4-1 and TRBJ1-4, with D possibly TRBD1 on 5 matching bases. The CDR3 totals 18 residues. Trimming cost V 1 base and J 8 bases, with 23 bases left between them. Germline assignment: CDR1 MGHRA and CDR2 YSYEKL. Written as DNA, the CDR3 is TGCGCCAGCAGCCAAGGAGCAAAGACAGCCCTTGTTCGGGAAAAACTGTTTTTT. It is translated as CASSQGAKTALVREKLFF.

This rearrangement joins TRBV5-1 to TRBJ1-4; weak D call: TRBD1 (5 bases). Germline loops: CDR1 SGHRS, CDR2 YFSETQ. The V end lost 4 bases, the J end lost 3 bases, and 10 bases lay between the germline ends. The CDR3 loop spans 14 amino acids. CDR3 DNA: TGCGCCAGCAGCGAAGCAGGGCCTAATGAAAAACTGTTTTTT. Translation: CASSEAGPNEKLFF.

In its sample, this clone was seen a few times. V is TRBV28 and J is TRBJ2-7; no firm D call. Germline loops: CDR1 MDHEN, CDR2 SYDVKM. Trimming removed 4 bases from V and 7 bases from J, with 8 bases in between. The CDR3 sequence is 11 residues long. CDR3 nucleotide sequence: TGTGCCAGCAGTTCCTCAAGAGAGCAGTACTTC. Residues: CASSSSREQYF.

CDR3 coding DNA: TGCAGCGTTGAATCGCTTACCACCGGGGAGCTGTTTTTT. Protein sequence: CSVESLTTGELFF. The chain recombines TRBV29-1 with TRBJ2-2, with D unresolved. Trimming pared 2 bases from V and 4 bases from J, leaving 8 bases between. CDR3 length: 13 residues. Germline V gene data show CDR1 as SQVTM and CDR2 as ANQGSEA.

CDR3 coding DNA: TGTGCCAGCAGTTTATTGGGGAGACACCCTAACTACGAGCAGTACTTC. Its translation: CASSLLGRHPNYEQYF. J is TRBJ2-7 and V is TRBV27; tentatively, D is TRBD2 (5 bases). Trimming took 1 base from V and 3 from J, leaving 16 bases between them. The CDR3 spans 16 residues. Germline CDR1 MNHEY, CDR2 SMNVEV (reference sequence).

V is TRBV5-6 and J is TRBJ2-4, with TRBD1 identical over 7 bases. CDR3 length: 14 amino acids. Germline V CDR1 and CDR2: SGHDT, YYEEEE. Trimming removed 0 bases from V and 10 bases from J; junction bases left unmatched: 7. The DNA of the CDR3 is TGTGCCAGCAGCTTGGACAGGGGCCCTCCGATTCAGTACTTC. Amino acid sequence: CASSLDRGPPIQYF.

The chain employs TRBV5-6 and TRBJ2-3; possibly TRBD2 for D (6 bases). Trimming left V 2 bases short and J 1 base short, with 8 bases between. The CDR3 runs 14 residues. In germline, CDR1 is SGHDT, CDR2 YYEEEE. CDR3 nucleotide sequence: TGTGCCAGCAGCTTTGCTAGCGGCACAGATACGCAGTATTTT. Translated, it gives CASSFASGTDTQYF.

The chain has TRBV19 and TRBJ2-7, with D tentatively TRBD2 (5 bases). V was clipped by 9 bases and J by 3 bases, with 21 bases between them. The CDR3 has 15 amino acids. Germline-derived CDR1 and CDR2 are LNHDA and SQIVND (reference sequence). The CDR3 bases are TGTGCCAGCCGGAAGTCCAAGGAGGCCGTCTACGAGCAGTACTTC. Translating gives CASRKSKEAVYEQYF.

This clone was picked up a small number of times. The chain links TRBV5-1 to TRBJ2-2, with D unresolved. The CDR3 runs to 14 residues. Trimming stripped 1 base from V and 3 bases from J, with 7 bases between. Looked up from germline, CDR1 is SGHRS and CDR2 is YFSETQ. This chain's CDR3 is CASSLQRYTGELFF. In DNA, the CDR3 is TGCGCCAGCAGCTTGCAGCGATACACCGGGGAGCTGTTTTTT. Using reference TRBV5-1 and TRBJ2-2 for the parts outside the CDR3, the full variable domain is KAGVTQTPRYLIKTRGQQVTLSCSPISGHRSVSWYQQTPGQGLQFLFEYFSETQRNKGNFPGRFSGRQFSNSRSEMNVSTLELGDSALYLCASSLQRYTGELFFGEGSRLTVL.